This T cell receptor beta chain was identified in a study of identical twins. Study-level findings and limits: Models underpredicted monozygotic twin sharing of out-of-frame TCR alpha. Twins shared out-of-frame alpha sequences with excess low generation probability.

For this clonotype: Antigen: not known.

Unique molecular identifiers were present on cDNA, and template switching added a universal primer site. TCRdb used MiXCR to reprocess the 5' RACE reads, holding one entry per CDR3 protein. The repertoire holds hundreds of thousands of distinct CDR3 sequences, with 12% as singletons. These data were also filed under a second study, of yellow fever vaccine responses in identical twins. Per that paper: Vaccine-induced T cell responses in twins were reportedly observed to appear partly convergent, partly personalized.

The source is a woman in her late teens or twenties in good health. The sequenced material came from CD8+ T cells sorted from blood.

The CDR3 loop reads CASSVISGNTIYF. DNA for the CDR3: TGTGCCAGCTCGGTAATCTCTGGAAACACCATATATTTT. The chain links TRBV7-3 to TRBJ1-3; no reliable D call. Germline V gene data show CDR1 as SGHTA and CDR2 as FQGTGA. This CDR3 region has 13 residues. Between the trimmed V and J ends, which lost 8 bases and 0 bases, there was a span of 8 bases. Full variable domain (missing parts from reference TRBV7-3 and TRBJ1-3): GAGVSQTPSNKVTEKGKYVELRCDPISGHTALYWYRQSLGQGPEFLIYFQGTGAADDSGLPNDRFFAVRPEGSVSTLKIQRTERGDSAVYLCASSVISGNTIYFGEGSWLTVV.